This T cell receptor (beta chain) was sequenced for a study of blood T cell repertoires in COVID-19 (dated by TCRdb to the early 2020s). Background for the entire study: For ImmuneRACE Cohort 3, a participant was defined as recovered based on two consecutive negative NP/OP PCR tests, clearance by a healthcare professional, or resolution of symptoms. The samples were drawn from the first 160 participants of the ongoing ImmuneRACE study and from some 1,300 subjects provided by 6 global collaborators. The repertoires were released in a freely available public database meant as a resource for research on the immune response to SARS-CoV-2. The prospective study material was composed of cDNA or gDNA derived from T cells, B-cell-depleted T cells, or PBMCs. Where HLA class I and class II types were available, the types were taken from metadata supplied by the sample provider, not from assay-based typing. Collaborator samples came from the United States, Italy and Spain and covered acute and convalescent phases of COVID-19. The dataset comprised deeply sampled blood TCRbeta repertoires from subjects exposed to, actively infected with, or recovered from COVID-19. Sample metadata almost always included a de-identified subject ID, COVID-19 status, age in years and sex.

The immunoSEQ Assay, a bias-controlled multiplex PCR, was used to amplify TCRbeta CDR3 regions from genomic DNA. The authors' pipeline ran thus. The number of nucleated cells in each sample was estimated by amplification of reference gene primers within the assay. Sequence reads were collapsed and filtered to measure the absolute abundance of every unique TCRbeta CDR3 rearrangement. For each sample, productive Simpson clonality was calculated as the square root of Simpson's diversity index over productive rearrangements. This immuneACCESS table, as held by TCRdb, lists in-frame sequences with V and J called but not all clones. Of the missing ones, under half trace to an unresolved V gene in checked studies; the others have no known cause. The D gene and trimming were derived from the DNA, and the V and J assignments and clone size from that table. This sample has 300,000 to 450,000 clones in its table, and about 89% of those were observed once. The ten largest clones take up around 1.9% of the sample.

Points on this clone: Its cognate antigen has yet to be identified. Base quality data are lacking; no much larger clone is found one base away.

Participants in the prospective study were enrolled through a virtual design, were aged roughly 18 to 100 years, and lived in roughly 26 United States geographic areas. Cohort assignment in the prospective study relied on participant-reported clinical history from a screening survey and a study questionnaire. In the prospective study, mobile phlebotomists collected whole blood, serum and a nasopharyngeal or oropharyngeal swab from each participant. Prospective study participants could optionally give additional blood draws and questionnaires over a roughly 2-month period. Prospective study blood samples were shipped either frozen or at room temperature before DNA extraction. What the authors observed across the whole study: Clinical and demographic metadata were provided uncurated, with the amount varying by source and participant.

The TCR comes from a man in his forties in a cohort exposed to, infected with or recovered from COVID-19 (not recorded which). Sequencing was done on a sample of PBMCs or T cells enriched from blood (not recorded which).

The CDR3 corresponds to CASSFRASGSTGELFF. The nucleotides are TGTGCCAGCAGTTTTAGGGCTAGCGGGAGCACCGGGGAGCTGTTTTTT. The chain is encoded by TRBV27 joined to TRBJ2-2; 10 bases in between match TRBD2. From the germline V gene (reference sequence), CDR1 is MNHEY and CDR2 is SMNVEV. V ends up 3 bases short and J 4 bases short, with an unmatched junction base count of 5. Spanning cysteine to phenylalanine, the CDR3 consists of 16 amino acids. Only the CDR3 DNA is retained, 48 bases long and in frame from the first base.